These T cell receptor beta chains were read from a single sample in a study of glioma-infiltrating T cells after dendritic cell vaccination. Repertoires were generated with immunoSEQ multiplex PCR, while TCRdb's copy carries only in-frame clones and drops some. Of around 60,000 clones listed, about 84% are singletons. The sample consisted of blood, taken after dendritic cell vaccination. The source is a human donor with glioblastoma. Each CDR3 is given with its conserved first and last residue.

J,V,CDR3
TRBJ2-5,TRBV30,CAWSVSGGRGETQYF
TRBJ2-2,TRBV2,CASSDNRGHGELFF
TRBJ2-5,TRBV14,CASSRTRETQYF
TRBJ1-6,TRBV5-7,CASSGTGGVENSPLHF
TRBJ2-5,TRBV7-7,CASSLAGTGQETQYF
TRBJ1-1,TRBV10-3,CAISHGRGLGNTEAFF
TRBJ2-4,TRBV15,CATSREGRGKNIQYF
TRBJ2-2,TRBV7-2,CASSFTGGTGELFF
TRBJ2-1,TRBV2,CASSEGLGTYNEQFF
TRBJ2-7,TRBV21-1,CASSKLRLAGGHEQYF
TRBJ2-7,TRBV5-4,CASSSSGAYEQYF
TRBJ2-5,TRBV5-4,CASSLRTGGGETQYF
TRBJ2-5,TRBV6-5,CASSYGETQYF